This T cell receptor (beta chain) was identified in a study of blood T cell repertoires in COVID-19. The wider study: In each case, the material was cDNA or gDNA derived from T cells, B-cell-depleted T cells, or PBMCs.

How the authors handled the data: Amplification with reference gene primers provided the estimates of nucleated cell counts. Method: immunoSEQ multiplex PCR; TCRdb's copy keeps in-frame clones and lacks some. The V and J calls and the clone size are those of that table, but D and trimming were determined from the DNA. This table holds 86,000 or so clones, more than 90% found once. This clone appeared a single time. The V gene's germline CDR1 is MNHEY and CDR2 SVGAGI. The CDR3 spans 13 residues. With 7 bases removed from V and 5 bases from J, the gap between germline ends came to 14 bases. Sequencing was done on a sample of peripheral blood. The receptor was isolated from a human donor with active COVID-19. The donor label of this sample is uncertain. The V and J genes are TRBV6-5 and TRBJ1-2, with D possibly matching TRBD1 (6 bases). The CDR3 here is CASNRGGQYGYTF. Written as DNA, the CDR3 is TGTGCCAGCAATCGCGGGGGCCAATATGGCTACACCTTC.